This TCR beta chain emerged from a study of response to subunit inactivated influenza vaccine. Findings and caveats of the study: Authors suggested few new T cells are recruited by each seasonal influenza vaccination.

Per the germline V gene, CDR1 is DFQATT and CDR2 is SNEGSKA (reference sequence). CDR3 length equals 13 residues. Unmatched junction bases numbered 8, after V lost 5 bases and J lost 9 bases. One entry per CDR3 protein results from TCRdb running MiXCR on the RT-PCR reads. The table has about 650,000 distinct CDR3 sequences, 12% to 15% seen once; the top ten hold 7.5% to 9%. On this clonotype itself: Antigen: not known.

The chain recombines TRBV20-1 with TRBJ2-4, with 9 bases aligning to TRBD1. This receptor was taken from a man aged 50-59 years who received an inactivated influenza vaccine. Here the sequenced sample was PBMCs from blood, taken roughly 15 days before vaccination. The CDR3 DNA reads TGCAGTGCTGGGACAGGGTATGGAGGCATTCAGTACTTC. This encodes CSAGTGYGGIQYF.